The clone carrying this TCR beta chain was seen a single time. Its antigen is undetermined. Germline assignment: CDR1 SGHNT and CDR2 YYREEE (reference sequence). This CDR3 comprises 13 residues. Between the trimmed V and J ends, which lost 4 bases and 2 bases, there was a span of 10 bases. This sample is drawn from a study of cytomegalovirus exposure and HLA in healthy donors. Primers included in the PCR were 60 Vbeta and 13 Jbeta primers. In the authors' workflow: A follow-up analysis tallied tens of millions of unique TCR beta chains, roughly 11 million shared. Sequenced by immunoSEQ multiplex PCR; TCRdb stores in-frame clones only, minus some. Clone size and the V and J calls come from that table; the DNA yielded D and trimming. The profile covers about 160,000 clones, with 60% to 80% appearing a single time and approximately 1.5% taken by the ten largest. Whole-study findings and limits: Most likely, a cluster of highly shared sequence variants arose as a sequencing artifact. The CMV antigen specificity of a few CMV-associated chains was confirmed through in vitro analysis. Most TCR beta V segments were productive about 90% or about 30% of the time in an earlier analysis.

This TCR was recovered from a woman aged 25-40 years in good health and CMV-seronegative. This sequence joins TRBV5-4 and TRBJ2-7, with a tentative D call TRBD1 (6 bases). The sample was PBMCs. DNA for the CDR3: TGTGCCAGCAGCCCGACAGGAACCTACGAGCAGTACTTC. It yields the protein CASSPTGTYEQYF.